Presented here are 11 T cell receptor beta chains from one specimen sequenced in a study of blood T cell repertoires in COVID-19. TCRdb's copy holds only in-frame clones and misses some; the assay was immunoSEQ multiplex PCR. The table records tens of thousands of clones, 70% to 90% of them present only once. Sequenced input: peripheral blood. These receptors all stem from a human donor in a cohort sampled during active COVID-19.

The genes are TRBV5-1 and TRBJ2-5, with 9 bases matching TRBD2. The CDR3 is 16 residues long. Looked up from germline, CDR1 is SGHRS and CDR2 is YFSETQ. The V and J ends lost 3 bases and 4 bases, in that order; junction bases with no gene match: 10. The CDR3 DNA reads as TGCGCCAGCAGCTGGAGGAGTCTAGCGGGAACAGAGACCCAGTACTTC. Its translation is CASSWRSLAGTETQYF.

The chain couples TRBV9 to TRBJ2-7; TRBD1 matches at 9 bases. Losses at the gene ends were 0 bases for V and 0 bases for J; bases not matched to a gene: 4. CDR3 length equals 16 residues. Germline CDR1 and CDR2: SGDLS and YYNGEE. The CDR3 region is CASSVGGTGYSYEQYF. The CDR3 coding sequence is TGTGCCAGCAGCGTAGGCGGGACAGGGTACTCCTACGAGCAGTACTTC.

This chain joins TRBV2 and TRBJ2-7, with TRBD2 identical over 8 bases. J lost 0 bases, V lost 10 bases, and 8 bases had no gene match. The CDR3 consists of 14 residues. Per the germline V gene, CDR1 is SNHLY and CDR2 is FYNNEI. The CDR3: CATRLARDSYEQYF. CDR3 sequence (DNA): TGTGCCACCAGACTAGCGAGGGACTCCTACGAGCAGTACTTC. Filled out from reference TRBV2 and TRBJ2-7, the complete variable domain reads EPEVTQTPSHQVTQMGQEVILRCVPISNHLYFYWYRQILGQKVEFLVSFYNNEISEKSEIFDDQFSVERPDGSNFTLKIRSTKLEDSAMYFCATRLARDSYEQYFGPGTRLTVT.

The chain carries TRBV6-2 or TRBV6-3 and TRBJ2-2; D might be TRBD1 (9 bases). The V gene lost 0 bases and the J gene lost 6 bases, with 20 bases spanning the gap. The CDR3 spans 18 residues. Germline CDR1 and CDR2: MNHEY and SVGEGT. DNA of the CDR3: TGTGCCAGCAGTTACTCCCCCCGGGGGGGACAGGGCCCCGGGGAGCTGTTTTTT. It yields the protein CASSYSPRGGQGPGELFF.

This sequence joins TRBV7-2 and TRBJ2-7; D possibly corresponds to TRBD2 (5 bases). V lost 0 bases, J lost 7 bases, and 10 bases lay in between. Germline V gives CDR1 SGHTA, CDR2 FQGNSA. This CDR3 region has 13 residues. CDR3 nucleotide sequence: TGTGCCAGCAGCTTAGCTGGGAGCGGTGAGCAGTACTTC. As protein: CASSLAGSGEQYF.

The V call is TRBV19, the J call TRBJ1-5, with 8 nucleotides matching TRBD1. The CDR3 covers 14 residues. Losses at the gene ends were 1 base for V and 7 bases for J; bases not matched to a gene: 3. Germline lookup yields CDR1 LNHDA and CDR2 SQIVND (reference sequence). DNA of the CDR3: TGTGCCAGTAGTATAGGACAGGGGTTACAGCCCCAGCATTTT. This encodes CASSIGQGLQPQHF.

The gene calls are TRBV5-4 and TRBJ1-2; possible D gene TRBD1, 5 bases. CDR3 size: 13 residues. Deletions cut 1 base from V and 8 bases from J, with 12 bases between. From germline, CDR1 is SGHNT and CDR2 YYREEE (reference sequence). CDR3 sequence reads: CASSLRGESGYTF. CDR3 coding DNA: TGTGCCAGCAGCTTGCGGGGGGAAAGCGGCTACACCTTC.

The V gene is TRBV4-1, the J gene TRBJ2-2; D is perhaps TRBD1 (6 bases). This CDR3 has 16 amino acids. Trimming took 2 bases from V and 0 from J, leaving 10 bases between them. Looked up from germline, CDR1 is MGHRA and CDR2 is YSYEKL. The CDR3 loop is CASSQTTGTNTGELFF. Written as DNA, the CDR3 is TGCGCCAGCAGCCAAACGACAGGTACGAACACCGGGGAGCTGTTTTTT.

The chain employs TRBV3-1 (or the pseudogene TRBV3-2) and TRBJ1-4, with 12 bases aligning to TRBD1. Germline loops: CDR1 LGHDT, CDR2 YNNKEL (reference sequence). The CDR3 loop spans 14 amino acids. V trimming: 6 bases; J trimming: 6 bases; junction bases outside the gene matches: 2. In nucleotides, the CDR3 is TGTGCCAGCAGGGGGACAGGGGGCTATGAAAAACTGTTTTTT. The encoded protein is CASRGTGGYEKLFF.

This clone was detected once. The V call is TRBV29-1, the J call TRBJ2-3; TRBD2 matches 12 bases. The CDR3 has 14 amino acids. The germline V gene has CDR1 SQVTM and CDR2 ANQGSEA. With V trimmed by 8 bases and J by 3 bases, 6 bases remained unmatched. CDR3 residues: CSLRTSGVTDTQYF. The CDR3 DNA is TGCAGCCTAAGGACTAGCGGGGTGACAGATACGCAGTATTTT.

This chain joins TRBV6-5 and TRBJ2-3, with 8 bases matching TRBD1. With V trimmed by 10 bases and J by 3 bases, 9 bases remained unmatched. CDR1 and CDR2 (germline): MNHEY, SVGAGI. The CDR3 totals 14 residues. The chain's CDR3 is CATTDRAGTDTQYF. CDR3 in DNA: TGTGCCACTACGGACAGGGCGGGGACAGATACGCAGTATTTT.